This record covers a single T cell receptor (beta chain). Sequenced by immunoSEQ multiplex PCR; TCRdb stores in-frame clones only, minus some. The data hold 10,000 to 15,000 clones, with 55% to 85% observed a single time. This entry is derived from a study of ipilimumab plus nivolumab after autologous stem cell transplantation. Sample: PBMCs, taken in a trial of ipilimumab plus nivolumab as post-transplant consolidation. This TCR was sampled from a male donor with diffuse large B-cell lymphoma.

This CDR3 is CASSLSPPPSPLHF. Here the CDR3 DNA reads TGTGCCAGCAGTTTATCGCCCCCGCCCTCACCCCTCCACTTT. The chain has TRBV27 and TRBJ1-6, with D hard to call. Between the trimmed V and J ends, which lost 0 bases and 10 bases, there was a span of 10 bases. This CDR3 has 14 amino acids. Germline CDR1 is MNHEY and CDR2 is SMNVEV (reference sequence).